This record concerns one TCR beta chain sequence. Different DNA sequences within this sample yield the same CDR3. The data were obtained in a study of blood T cell repertoires in COVID-19. About the research overall: Researchers got acute and convalescent COVID-19 samples from the United States, Italy and Spain. PBMCs, B-cell-depleted T cells, or T cells were the source of the cDNA or gDNA that made up the material.

While infection was still active, Seattle patients were enrolled and then followed longitudinally. In the original workflow: It was from reference gene primer amplification that nucleated cell counts were estimated. The repertoire was sequenced with immunoSEQ multiplex PCR; TCRdb's copy has only in-frame clones and lacks some. For V, J and clone size, that table is used; D and trimming come from the DNA. The sample consists of 270,000 or so clones, roughly 86% of them appearing once. There are 14 residues in the CDR3. V lost 2 bases, J lost 0 bases, and 5 bases lay in between. Germline assignment: CDR1 LNHDA and CDR2 SQIVND (reference sequence).

This receptor was obtained from a woman younger than 45 with COVID-19, enrolled during active disease. Sequenced material: peripheral blood. V and J are TRBV19 and TRBJ1-5; D not certain. The CDR3 here is CASSIRDSNQPQHF. CDR3 sequence (DNA): TGTGCCAGTAGTATACGAGATAGCAATCAGCCCCAGCATTTT.